This entry is about one TCR beta chain. This CDR3 has 17 amino acids. The V and J ends lost 6 bases and 8 bases, in that order; junction bases with no gene match: 17. Per germline, CDR1 SEHNR and CDR2 FQNEAQ (reference sequence). This entry comes from a study of blood T cells in healthy people across ages. The overall study: About one barcoded beta molecule was captured per two T cells (by template switching).

The use of a sample-barcoded 5' primer and a J-beta primer mix characterized a second PCR of about 7 to 12 cycles. Each cDNA was tagged by a template-switch adaptor containing 12 random nucleotides. One entry per CDR3 protein, called by TCRdb with MiXCR from the 5' RACE reads. The sample has some 1.5 million distinct CDR3 sequences, 40% to 45% seen once. Isolated per sample were at least 7 million PBMCs. Specimen: blood. The V call is TRBV7-9, the J call TRBJ1-4; 8 nucleotides line up with TRBD1. This clonotype originated in a woman between 18 and 30 years old in good health. The chain's CDR3 is CASSHGTEAGGREKLFF. The CDR3, as DNA: TGTGCCAGCAGTCATGGGACAGAGGCAGGGGGCCGAGAAAAACTGTTTTTT.